These 2 T cell receptor beta chains were sequenced from one sample in a study of Graves' ophthalmopathy and Graves' hyperthyroidism. Amplification of the TCR beta CDR3 regions used RNA transcripts (as template). An initial RT-PCR round employing HTBI primers preceded a second-round multiplex PCR. TCRdb passed the multiplex PCR reads through MiXCR, listing each CDR3 protein once. This table holds approximately 700,000 distinct CDR3 sequences, about 44% found once. Sequences were obtained from peripheral blood. Receptor source: an adult man with Graves' ophthalmopathy.

The V gene is TRBV9, the J gene TRBJ2-5; the match to TRBD1 covers 7 bases. The CDR3 extends over 15 amino acids. Germline V gene lookup returns CDR1 SGDLS and CDR2 YYNGEE. The V segment lost 4 bases and the J segment 9 bases; nucleotides outside the gene matches: 15. CDR3 sequence: CASSPQNGQARPQYF. The CDR3 nucleotides are TGTGCCAGCAGCCCCCAAAACGGACAGGCGCGTCCCCAGTACTTC. Together with reference TRBV9 and TRBJ2-5, the CDR3 gives the full variable domain: DSGVTQTPKHLITATGQRVTLRCSPRSGDLSVYWYQQSLDQGLQFLIQYYNGEERAKGNILERFSAQQFPDLHSELNLSSLELGDSALYFCASSPQNGQARPQYFGPGTRLLVL.

This clonotype was counted many times. The chain uses TRBV7-2 and TRBJ2-7; perhaps TRBD1 as D (5 bases). V was cut by 3 bases and J by 3 bases, with 12 bases left in between. Germline V lookup: CDR1 SGHTA, CDR2 FQGNSA. This CDR3 is 14 amino acids long. CDR3 sequence (DNA): TGTGCCAGCAGCTTTGCAGGGCCCCACTACGAGCAGTACTTC. This gives the protein CASSFAGPHYEQYF.